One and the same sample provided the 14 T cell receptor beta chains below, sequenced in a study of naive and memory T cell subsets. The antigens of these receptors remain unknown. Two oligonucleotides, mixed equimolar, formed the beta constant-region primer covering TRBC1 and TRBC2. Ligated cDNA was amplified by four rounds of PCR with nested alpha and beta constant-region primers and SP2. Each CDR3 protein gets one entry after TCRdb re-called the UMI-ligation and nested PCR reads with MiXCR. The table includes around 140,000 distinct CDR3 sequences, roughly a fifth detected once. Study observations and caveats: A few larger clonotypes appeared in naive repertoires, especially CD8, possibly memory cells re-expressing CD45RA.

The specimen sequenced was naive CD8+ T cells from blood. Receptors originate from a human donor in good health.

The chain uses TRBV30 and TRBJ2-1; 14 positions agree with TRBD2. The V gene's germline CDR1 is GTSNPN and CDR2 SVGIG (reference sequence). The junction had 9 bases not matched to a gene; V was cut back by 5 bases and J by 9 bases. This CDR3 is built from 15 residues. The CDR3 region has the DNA TGTGCCTGGCAACCAGGGACTAGCGGGAGCAGTGAGCAGTTCTTC. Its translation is CAWQPGTSGSSEQFF.

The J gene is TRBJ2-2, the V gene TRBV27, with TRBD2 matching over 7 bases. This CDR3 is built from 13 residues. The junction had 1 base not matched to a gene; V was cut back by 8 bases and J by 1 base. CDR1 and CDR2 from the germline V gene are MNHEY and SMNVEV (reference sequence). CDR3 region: CASQRENTGELFF. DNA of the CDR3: TGTGCCAGCCAGCGGGAGAACACCGGGGAGCTGTTTTTT.

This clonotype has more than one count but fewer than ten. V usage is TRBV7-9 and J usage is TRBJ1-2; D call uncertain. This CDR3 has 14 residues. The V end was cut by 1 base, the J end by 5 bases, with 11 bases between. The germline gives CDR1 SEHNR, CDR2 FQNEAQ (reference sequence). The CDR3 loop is CASSLGWREYGYTF. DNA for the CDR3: TGTGCCAGCAGCTTAGGGTGGCGGGAATATGGCTACACCTTC.

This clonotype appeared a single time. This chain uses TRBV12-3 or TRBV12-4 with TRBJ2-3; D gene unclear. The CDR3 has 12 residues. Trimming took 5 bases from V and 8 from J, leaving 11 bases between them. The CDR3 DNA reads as TGTGCCAGCAGTCCCAGGAAGGGTACGCAGTATTTT. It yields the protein CASSPRKGTQYF.

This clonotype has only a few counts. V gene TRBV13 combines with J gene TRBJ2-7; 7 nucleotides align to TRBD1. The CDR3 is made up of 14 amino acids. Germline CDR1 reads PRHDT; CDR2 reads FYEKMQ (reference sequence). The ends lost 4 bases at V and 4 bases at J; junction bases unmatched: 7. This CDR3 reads CASSSDRLGYEQYF. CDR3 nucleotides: TGTGCCAGCAGCTCGGACAGGCTGGGGTACGAGCAGTACTTC.

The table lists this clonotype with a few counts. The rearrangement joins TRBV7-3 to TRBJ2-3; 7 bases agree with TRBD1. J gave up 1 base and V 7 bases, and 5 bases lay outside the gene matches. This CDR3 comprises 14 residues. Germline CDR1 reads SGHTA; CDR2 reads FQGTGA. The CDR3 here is CASNRGQRTDTQYF. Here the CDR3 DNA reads TGTGCCAGCAATAGGGGACAGCGCACAGATACGCAGTATTTT. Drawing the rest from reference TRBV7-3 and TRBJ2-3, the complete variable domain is GAGVSQTPSNKVTEKGKYVELRCDPISGHTALYWYRQSLGQGPEFLIYFQGTGAADDSGLPNDRFFAVRPEGSVSTLKIQRTERGDSAVYLCASNRGQRTDTQYFGPGTRLTVL.

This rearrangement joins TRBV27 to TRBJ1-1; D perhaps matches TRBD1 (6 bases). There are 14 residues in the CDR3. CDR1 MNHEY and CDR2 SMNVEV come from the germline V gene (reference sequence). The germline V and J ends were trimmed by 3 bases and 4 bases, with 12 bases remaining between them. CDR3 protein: CASSFLGASTEAFF. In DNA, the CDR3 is TGTGCCAGCAGTTTTCTGGGGGCGAGCACTGAAGCTTTCTTT.

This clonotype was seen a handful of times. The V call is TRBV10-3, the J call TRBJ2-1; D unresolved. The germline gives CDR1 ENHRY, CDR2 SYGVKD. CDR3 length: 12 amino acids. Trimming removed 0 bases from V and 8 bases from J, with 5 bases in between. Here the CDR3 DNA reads TGTGCCATCAGTGAGTCTGGGGATGAGCAGTTCTTC. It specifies CAISESGDEQFF.

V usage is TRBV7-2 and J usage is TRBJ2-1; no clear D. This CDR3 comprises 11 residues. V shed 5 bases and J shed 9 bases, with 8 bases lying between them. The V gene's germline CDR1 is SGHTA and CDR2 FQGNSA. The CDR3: CASSEIGEQFF. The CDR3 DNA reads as TGTGCCAGCAGCGAGATAGGTGAGCAGTTCTTC.

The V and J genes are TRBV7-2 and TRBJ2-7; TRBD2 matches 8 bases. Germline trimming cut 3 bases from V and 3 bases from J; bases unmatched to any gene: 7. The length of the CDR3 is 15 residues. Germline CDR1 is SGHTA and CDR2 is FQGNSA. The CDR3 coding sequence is TGTGCCAGCAGCTTTCTAGCGGGTGGCGGCTACGAGCAGTACTTC. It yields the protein CASSFLAGGGYEQYF.

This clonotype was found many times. The CDR3 DNA is TGTGCCAGCAGCTTATTAGCGGGAGTATCGGCAGATACGCAGTATTTT. Translation: CASSLLAGVSADTQYF. The chain couples TRBV7-8 to TRBJ2-3, with TRBD2 matching 9 bases. V trimming: 2 bases; J trimming: 4 bases; junction bases outside the gene matches: 7. There are 16 residues in the CDR3. CDR1 is SGHVS, CDR2 FQNEAQ, per germline.

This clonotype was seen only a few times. CDR3 DNA: TGTGCCAGCAGCTTAGATGGGAGGGAAGTCTTCTACAATGAGCAGTTCTTC. Translation gives CASSLDGREVFYNEQFF. V is TRBV11-2 and J is TRBJ2-1; 7 nucleotides line up with TRBD2. The CDR3 contains 17 residues. Germline lookup yields CDR1 SGHAT and CDR2 FQNNGV. V lost 0 bases to trimming and J lost 3 bases; unmatched junction nucleotides: 8.

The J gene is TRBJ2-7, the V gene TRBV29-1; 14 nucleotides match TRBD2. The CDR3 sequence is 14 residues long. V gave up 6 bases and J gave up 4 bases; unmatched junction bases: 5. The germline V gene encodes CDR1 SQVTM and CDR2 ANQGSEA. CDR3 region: CSVDGTSGSYEQYF. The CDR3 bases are TGCAGCGTCGATGGGACTAGCGGGAGTTACGAGCAGTACTTC.

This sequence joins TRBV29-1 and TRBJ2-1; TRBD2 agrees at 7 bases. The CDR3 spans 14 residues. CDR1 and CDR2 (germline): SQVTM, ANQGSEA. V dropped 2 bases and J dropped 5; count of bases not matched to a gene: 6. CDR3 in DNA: TGCAGCGTTGAAAGACTAGCAAGCAACAATGAGCAGTTCTTC. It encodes CSVERLASNNEQFF.